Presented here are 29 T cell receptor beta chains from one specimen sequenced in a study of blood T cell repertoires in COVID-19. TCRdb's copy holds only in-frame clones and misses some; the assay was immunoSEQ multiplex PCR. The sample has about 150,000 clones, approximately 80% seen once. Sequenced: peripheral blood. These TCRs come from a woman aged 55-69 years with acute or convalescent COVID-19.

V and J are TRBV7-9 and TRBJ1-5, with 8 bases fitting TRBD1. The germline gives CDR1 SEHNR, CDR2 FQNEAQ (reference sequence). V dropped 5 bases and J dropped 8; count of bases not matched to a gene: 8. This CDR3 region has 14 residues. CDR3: CASSPAGGGKPQHF. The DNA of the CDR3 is TGTGCCAGCAGCCCTGCAGGGGGCGGTAAGCCCCAGCATTTT.

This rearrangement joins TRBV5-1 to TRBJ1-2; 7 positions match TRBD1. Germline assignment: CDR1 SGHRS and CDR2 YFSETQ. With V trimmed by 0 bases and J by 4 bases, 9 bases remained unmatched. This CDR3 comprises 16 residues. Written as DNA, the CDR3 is TGCGCCAGCAGCTTGGGTCCCCAGGGGGGCGGCTATGGCTACACCTTC. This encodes CASSLGPQGGGYGYTF.

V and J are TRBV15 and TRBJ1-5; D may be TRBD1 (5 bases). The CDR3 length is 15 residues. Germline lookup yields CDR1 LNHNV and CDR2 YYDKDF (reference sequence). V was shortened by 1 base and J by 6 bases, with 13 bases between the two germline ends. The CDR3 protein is CATSRVVGQGQPQHF. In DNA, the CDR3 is TGTGCCACCAGCAGAGTTGTCGGGCAGGGTCAGCCCCAGCATTTT.

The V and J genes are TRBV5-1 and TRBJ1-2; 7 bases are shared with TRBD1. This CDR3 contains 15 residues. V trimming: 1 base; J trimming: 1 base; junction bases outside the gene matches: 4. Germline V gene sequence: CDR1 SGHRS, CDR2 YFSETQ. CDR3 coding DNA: TGCGCCAGCAGCTTGCGGACAGGCTATAACTATGGCTACACCTTC. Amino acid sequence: CASSLRTGYNYGYTF.

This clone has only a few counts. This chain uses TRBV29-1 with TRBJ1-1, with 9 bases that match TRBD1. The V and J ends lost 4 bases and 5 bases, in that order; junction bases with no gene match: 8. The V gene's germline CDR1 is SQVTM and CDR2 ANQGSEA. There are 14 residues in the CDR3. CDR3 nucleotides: TGCAGCGTTGTTGTGCAGGACAGGGGAACTGAAGCTTTCTTT. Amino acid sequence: CSVVVQDRGTEAFF.

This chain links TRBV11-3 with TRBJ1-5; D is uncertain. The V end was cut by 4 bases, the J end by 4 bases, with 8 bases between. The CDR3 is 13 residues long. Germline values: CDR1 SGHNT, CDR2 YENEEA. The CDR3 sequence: CASSSPGNQPQHF. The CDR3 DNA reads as TGTGCCAGCAGCTCCCCGGGGAATCAGCCCCAGCATTTT.

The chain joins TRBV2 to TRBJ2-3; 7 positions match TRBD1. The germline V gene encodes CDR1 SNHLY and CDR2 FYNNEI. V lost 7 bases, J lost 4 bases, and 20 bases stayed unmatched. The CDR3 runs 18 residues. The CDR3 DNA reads TGTGCCAGCATACGTCCCGGGACAGATTGGCCCCCCCCAGATACGCAGTATTTT. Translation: CASIRPGTDWPPPDTQYF.

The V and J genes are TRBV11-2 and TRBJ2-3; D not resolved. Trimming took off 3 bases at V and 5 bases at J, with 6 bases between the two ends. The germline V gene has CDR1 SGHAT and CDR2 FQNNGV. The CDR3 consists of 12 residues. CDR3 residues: CASSFNRDTQYF. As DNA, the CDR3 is TGTGCCAGCAGCTTTAACAGAGATACGCAGTATTTT.

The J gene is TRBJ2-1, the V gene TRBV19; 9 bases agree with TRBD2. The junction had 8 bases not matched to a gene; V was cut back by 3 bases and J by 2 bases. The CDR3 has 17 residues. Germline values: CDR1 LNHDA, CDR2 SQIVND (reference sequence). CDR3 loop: CASSITPRGGTYNEQFF. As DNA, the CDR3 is TGTGCCAGTAGTATTACTCCGCGGGGGGGCACCTACAATGAGCAGTTCTTC. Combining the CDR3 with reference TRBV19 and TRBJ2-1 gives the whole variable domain DGGITQSPKYLFRKEGQNVTLSCEQNLNHDAMYWYRQDPGQGLRLIYYSQIVNDFQKGDIAEGYSVSREKKESFPLTVTSAQKNPTAFYLCASSITPRGGTYNEQFFGPGTRLTVL.

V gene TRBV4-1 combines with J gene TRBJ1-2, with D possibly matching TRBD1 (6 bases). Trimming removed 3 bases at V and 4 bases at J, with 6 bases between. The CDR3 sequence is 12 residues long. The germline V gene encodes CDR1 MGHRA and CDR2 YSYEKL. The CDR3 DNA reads TGCGCCAGCAGCCAGGACAGCTATGGCTACACCTTC. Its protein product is CASSQDSYGYTF.

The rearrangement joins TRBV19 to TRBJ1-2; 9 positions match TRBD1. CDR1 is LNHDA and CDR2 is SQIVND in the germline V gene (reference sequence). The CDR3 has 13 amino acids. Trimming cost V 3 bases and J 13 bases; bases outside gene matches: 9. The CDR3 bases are TGTGCCAGTAGTATGGACAGGGGCGGGCACCGCACCTTC. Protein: CASSMDRGGHRTF.

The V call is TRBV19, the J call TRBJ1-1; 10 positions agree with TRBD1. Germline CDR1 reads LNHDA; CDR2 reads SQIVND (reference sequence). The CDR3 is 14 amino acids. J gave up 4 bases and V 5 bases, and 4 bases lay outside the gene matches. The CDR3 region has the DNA TGTGCCAGTAGTTTCGGACAGGGGGGCACTGAAGCTTTCTTT. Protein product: CASSFGQGGTEAFF. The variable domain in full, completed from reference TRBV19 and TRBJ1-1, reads DGGITQSPKYLFRKEGQNVTLSCEQNLNHDAMYWYRQDPGQGLRLIYYSQIVNDFQKGDIAEGYSVSREKKESFPLTVTSAQKNPTAFYLCASSFGQGGTEAFFGQGTRLTVV.

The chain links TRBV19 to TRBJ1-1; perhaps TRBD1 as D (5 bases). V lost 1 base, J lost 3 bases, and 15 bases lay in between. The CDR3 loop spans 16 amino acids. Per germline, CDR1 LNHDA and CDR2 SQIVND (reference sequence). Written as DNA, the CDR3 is TGTGCCAGTAGTATAGTTGAGGAGGGGCGCTACACTGAAGCTTTCTTT. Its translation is CASSIVEEGRYTEAFF.

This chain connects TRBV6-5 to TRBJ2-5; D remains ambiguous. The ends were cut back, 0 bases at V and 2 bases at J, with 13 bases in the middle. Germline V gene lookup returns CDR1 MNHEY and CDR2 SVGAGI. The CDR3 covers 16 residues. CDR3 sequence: CASSYSPGRLQETQYF. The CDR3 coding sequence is TGTGCCAGCAGTTACTCGCCTGGCAGACTGCAAGAGACCCAGTACTTC.

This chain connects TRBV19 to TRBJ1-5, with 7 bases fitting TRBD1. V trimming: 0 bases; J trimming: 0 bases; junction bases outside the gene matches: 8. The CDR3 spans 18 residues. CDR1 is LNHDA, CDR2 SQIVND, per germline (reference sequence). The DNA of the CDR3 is TGTGCCAGTAGTATAGAAAGGGACAGCACATATAGCAATCAGCCCCAGCATTTT. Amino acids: CASSIERDSTYSNQPQHF.

The CDR3 loop is CASSPISNQPQHF. For the CDR3, the DNA is TGTGCCAGTAGTCCCATTAGCAATCAGCCCCAGCATTTT. The chain has TRBV19 and TRBJ1-5; D unclear. Trimming took 5 bases from V and 0 from J, leaving 5 bases between them. Germline V lookup: CDR1 LNHDA, CDR2 SQIVND (reference sequence). The CDR3 runs to 13 residues.

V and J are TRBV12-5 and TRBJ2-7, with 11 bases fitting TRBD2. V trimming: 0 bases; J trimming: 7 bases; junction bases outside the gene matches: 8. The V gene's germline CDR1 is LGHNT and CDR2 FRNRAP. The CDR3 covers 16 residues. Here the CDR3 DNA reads TGTGCTAGTGGTTTGGTACATACTAGCGGGGGTATGGAGCAGTACGTC. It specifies CASGLVHTSGGMEQYV.

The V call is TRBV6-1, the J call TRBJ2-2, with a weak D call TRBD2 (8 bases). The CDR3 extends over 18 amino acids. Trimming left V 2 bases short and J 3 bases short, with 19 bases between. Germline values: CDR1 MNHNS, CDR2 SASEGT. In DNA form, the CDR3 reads TGTGCCAGCAGTGAAACTATCGGGGGGGGACAGTACACCGGGGAGCTGTTTTTT. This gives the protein CASSETIGGGQYTGELFF.

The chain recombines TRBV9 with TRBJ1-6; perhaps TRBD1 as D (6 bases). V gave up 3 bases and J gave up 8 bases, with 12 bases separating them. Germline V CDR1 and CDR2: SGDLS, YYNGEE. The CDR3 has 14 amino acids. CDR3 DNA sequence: TGTGCCAGCAGCGCCAACAGGGCTGATTCACCCCTCCACTTT. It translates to CASSANRADSPLHF.

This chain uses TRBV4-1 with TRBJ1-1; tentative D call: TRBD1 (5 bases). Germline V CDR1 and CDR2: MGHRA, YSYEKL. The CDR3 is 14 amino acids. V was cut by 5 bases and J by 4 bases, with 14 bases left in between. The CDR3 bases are TGCGCCAGCAGCAAGGAGGGGCGCGTCACTGAAGCTTTCTTT. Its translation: CASSKEGRVTEAFF.

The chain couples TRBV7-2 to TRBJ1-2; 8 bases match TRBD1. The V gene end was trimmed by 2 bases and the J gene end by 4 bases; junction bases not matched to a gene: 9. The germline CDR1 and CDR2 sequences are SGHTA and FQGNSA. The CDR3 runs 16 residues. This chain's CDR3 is CASSLFQGAASYGYTF. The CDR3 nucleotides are TGTGCCAGCAGCTTATTCCAGGGGGCGGCTAGCTATGGCTACACCTTC.

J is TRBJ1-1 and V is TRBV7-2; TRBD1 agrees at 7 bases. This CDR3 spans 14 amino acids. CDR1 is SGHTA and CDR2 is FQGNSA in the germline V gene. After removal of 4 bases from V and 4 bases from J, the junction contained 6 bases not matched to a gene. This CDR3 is CASSYTGVTTEAFF. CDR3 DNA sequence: TGTGCCAGCAGCTACACAGGGGTTACCACTGAAGCTTTCTTT. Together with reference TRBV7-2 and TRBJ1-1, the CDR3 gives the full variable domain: GAGVSQSPSNKVTEKGKDVELRCDPISGHTALYWYRQSLGQGLEFLIYFQGNSAPDKSGLPSDRFSAERTGGSVSTLTIQRTQQEDSAVYLCASSYTGVTTEAFFGQGTRLTVV.

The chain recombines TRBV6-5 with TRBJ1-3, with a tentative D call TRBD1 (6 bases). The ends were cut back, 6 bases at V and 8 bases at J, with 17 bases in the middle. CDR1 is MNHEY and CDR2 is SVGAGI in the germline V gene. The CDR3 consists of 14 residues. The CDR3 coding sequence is TGTGCCAGCAGCCGGGGGGCCCAATCGGACACCATATATTTT. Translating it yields CASSRGAQSDTIYF.

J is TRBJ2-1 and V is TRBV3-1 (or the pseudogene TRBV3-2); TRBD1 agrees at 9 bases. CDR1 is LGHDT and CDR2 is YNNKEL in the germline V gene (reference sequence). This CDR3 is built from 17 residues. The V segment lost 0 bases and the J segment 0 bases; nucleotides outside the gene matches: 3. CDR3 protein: CASSQEGTGSSYNEQFF. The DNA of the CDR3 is TGTGCCAGCAGCCAAGAGGGGACAGGGAGCTCCTACAATGAGCAGTTCTTC.

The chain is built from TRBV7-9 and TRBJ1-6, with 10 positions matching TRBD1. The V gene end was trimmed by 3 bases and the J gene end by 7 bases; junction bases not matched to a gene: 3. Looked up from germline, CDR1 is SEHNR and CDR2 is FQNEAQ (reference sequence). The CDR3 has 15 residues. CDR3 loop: CASSLDRGKNSPLHF. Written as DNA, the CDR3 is TGTGCCAGCAGCTTGGACAGGGGGAAAAATTCACCCCTCCACTTT.

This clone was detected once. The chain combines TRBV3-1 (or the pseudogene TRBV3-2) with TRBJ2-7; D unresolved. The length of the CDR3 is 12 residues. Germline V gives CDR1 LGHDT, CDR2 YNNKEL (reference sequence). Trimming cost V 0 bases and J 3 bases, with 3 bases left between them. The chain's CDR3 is CASSQDIYEQYF. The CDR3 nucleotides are TGTGCCAGCAGCCAAGATATCTACGAGCAGTACTTC.

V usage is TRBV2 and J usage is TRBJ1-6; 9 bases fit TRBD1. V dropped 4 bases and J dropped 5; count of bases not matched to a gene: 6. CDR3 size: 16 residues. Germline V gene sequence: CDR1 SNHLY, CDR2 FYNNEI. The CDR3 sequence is CASSVQGASNNSPLHF. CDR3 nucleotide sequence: TGTGCCAGCAGTGTACAGGGGGCAAGTAATAATTCACCCCTCCACTTT.

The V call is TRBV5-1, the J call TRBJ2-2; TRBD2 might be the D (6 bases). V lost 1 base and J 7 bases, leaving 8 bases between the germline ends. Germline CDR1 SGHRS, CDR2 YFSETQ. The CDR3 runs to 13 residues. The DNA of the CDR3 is TGCGCCAGCAGCTTGCGGGGGAACGGGGAGCTGTTTTTT. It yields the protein CASSLRGNGELFF. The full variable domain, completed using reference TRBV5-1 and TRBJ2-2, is KAGVTQTPRYLIKTRGQQVTLSCSPISGHRSVSWYQQTPGQGLQFLFEYFSETQRNKGNFPGRFSGRQFSNSRSEMNVSTLELGDSALYLCASSLRGNGELFFGEGSRLTVL.

Here the CDR3 reads CASSRAAGGGSMNTEAFF. Written as DNA, the CDR3 is TGTGCCAGCTCACGGGCGGCCGGCGGAGGGTCTATGAACACTGAAGCTTTCTTT. The chain combines TRBV18 with TRBJ1-1, with D unresolved. This CDR3 spans 18 amino acids. Germline CDR1 and CDR2: KGHSH and LQKENI. V was pared by 4 bases and J by 0 bases, with 21 bases between.